Below, 31 T cell receptor beta chains from the same sample are listed, as sequenced in a study of CD8+ T cells in alopecia areata. Investigators isolated RNA and reverse transcribed it into cDNA to act as the sequencing template. Libraries were prepared by immunoSEQ multiplex PCR; TCRdb keeps only in-frame clonotypes and omits some of them. The sample has approximately 190,000 clones; 58% are singletons. Treatment of the sample: oral pan-JAK inhibitor, 5-10 mg twice daily. The sample was CD4+ T cells sorted from blood, taken at week 24, from a patient treated with tofacitinib. These receptors came from a human donor with alopecia areata.

CDR3 protein: CSVGRTGPTEAFF. CDR3 DNA sequence: TGCAGCGTGGGAAGGACAGGTCCCACTGAAGCTTTCTTT. The chain combines TRBV29-1 with TRBJ1-1; TRBD1 matches at 7 bases. Trimming at V came to 6 bases and at J to 4 bases, leaving 8 bases not matched to a gene. CDR3 length: 13 amino acids. CDR1 and CDR2 from the germline V gene are SQVTM and ANQGSEA.

This clone was detected only a few times. The chain uses TRBV18 and TRBJ1-4; TRBD1 aligns across 7 bases. Germline loops: CDR1 KGHSH, CDR2 LQKENI. The trim removed 4 bases at V and 1 base at J, leaving 0 bases unmatched. CDR3 length: 14 amino acids. Here the CDR3 DNA reads TGTGCCAGCTCACGGGACAGAACTAATGAAAAACTGTTTTTT. Translated: CASSRDRTNEKLFF.

The CDR3 coding sequence is TGTGCCAGCGGGGACCCCCGGGGGACGGGGGCTTTCTTT. Translating it yields CASGDPRGTGAFF. The chain carries TRBV9 and TRBJ1-1; weak D call: TRBD1 (5 bases). Germline lookup yields CDR1 SGDLS and CDR2 YYNGEE. V lost 7 bases and J 11 bases, leaving 21 bases between the germline ends. This CDR3 has 13 residues.

The chain links TRBV5-6 to TRBJ1-4; D not resolved. The CDR3 contains 13 residues. V lost 0 bases, J lost 5 bases, and 5 bases lay in between. Germline CDR1 is SGHDT and CDR2 is YYEEEE. CDR3 coding DNA: TGTGCCAGCAGCTTGGCGGCCAATGAAAAACTGTTTTTT. Its translation: CASSLAANEKLFF.

This clone turned up a few times. Other nucleotide sequences from this sample produce the same CDR3. The chain uses TRBV7-9 and TRBJ1-1, with a weak D call TRBD1 (6 bases). The ends were cut back, 1 base at V and 4 bases at J, with 7 bases in the middle. The CDR3 contains 13 residues. The germline V gene has CDR1 SEHNR and CDR2 FQNEAQ (reference sequence). The CDR3 here is CASSLEGGTEAFF. The CDR3 nucleotides are TGTGCCAGCAGCTTAGAAGGGGGCACTGAAGCTTTCTTT.

V gene TRBV29-1 combines with J gene TRBJ1-2, with a weak D call TRBD1 (5 bases). V shed 7 bases and J shed 8 bases, with 17 bases lying between them. This CDR3 is built from 12 residues. The germline CDR1 and CDR2 sequences are SQVTM and ANQGSEA. The CDR3 spells CSGWGSSSGYTF. CDR3 coding DNA: TGCAGCGGGTGGGGCTCCTCATCCGGCTACACCTTC.

The chain carries TRBV2 and TRBJ1-2; possible D gene TRBD1, 6 bases. Germline loops: CDR1 SNHLY, CDR2 FYNNEI. The CDR3 sequence is 15 residues long. V lost 4 bases to trimming and J lost 3 bases, with 15 bases between them. CDR3 in amino acids: CASSGLQGADYGYTF. For the CDR3, the DNA is TGTGCCAGCAGTGGATTACAGGGAGCTGACTATGGCTACACCTTC.

The genes are TRBV7-2 and TRBJ2-3, with D possibly TRBD2 on 5 matching bases. Per the germline V gene, CDR1 is SGHTA and CDR2 is FQGNSA. The CDR3 spans 15 residues. V was clipped by 3 bases and J by 6 bases, with 16 bases between them. The CDR3: CASSFSPSPSDTQYF. The CDR3 DNA reads TGTGCCAGCAGCTTCTCCCCTAGCCCGTCGGATACGCAGTATTTT.

The chain recombines TRBV5-6 with TRBJ1-2; no reliable D call. CDR3 length: 16 residues. The V and J ends lost 6 bases and 5 bases respectively, with 23 bases between them. CDR1 is SGHDT and CDR2 is YYEEEE in the germline V gene. The CDR3 DNA sequence: TGTGCCAGCACCATTGGCGGGATGAACGGAGCTTATGGCTACACCTTC. It is translated as CASTIGGMNGAYGYTF.

In the case of this clone: The identical CDR3 is also encoded by other nucleotide sequences in the sample. The chain couples TRBV5-1 to TRBJ2-7; unclear D gene. V lost 0 bases, J lost 4 bases, and 8 bases lay in between. Per the germline V gene, CDR1 is SGHRS and CDR2 is YFSETQ. This CDR3 spans 13 amino acids. In DNA, the CDR3 is TGCGCCAGCAGCTTGGCCGGATCTTACGAGCAGTACTTC. Translation: CASSLAGSYEQYF.

This clone was seen a handful of times. The chain carries TRBV7-2 and TRBJ1-5; D call uncertain. Trimming removed 5 bases at V and 6 bases at J, with 11 bases between. Germline CDR1 SGHTA, CDR2 FQGNSA. The length of the CDR3 is 13 residues. CDR3 protein: CASSRGSGQPQHF. The CDR3 DNA reads TGTGCCAGCAGCCGGGGTAGCGGTCAGCCCCAGCATTTT.

The chain links TRBV25-1 to TRBJ2-3, with D uncertain. V lost 6 bases and J 2 bases, leaving 6 bases between the germline ends. CDR1 is MGHDK, CDR2 SYGVNS, per germline. The CDR3 runs to 12 residues. The CDR3: CASRETTDTQYF. In DNA, the CDR3 is TGTGCCAGCAGAGAGACCACAGATACGCAGTATTTT.

The chain is built from TRBV27 and TRBJ1-2; 7 nucleotides align to TRBD1. This CDR3 spans 13 amino acids. The trim removed 4 bases at V and 4 bases at J, leaving 3 bases unmatched. Germline values: CDR1 MNHEY, CDR2 SMNVEV (reference sequence). The CDR3 reads CASSSGTAYGYTF. CDR3 nucleotide sequence: TGTGCCAGCAGTTCCGGGACAGCCTATGGCTACACCTTC.

The genes are TRBV15 and TRBJ1-2, with no clear D. In germline, CDR1 is LNHNV, CDR2 YYDKDF (reference sequence). The CDR3 is 13 residues long. V was clipped by 0 bases and J by 7 bases, with 9 bases between them. CDR3 sequence reads: CATSRERDSGYTF. The CDR3 nucleotides are TGTGCCACCAGCAGAGAACGGGATTCTGGCTACACCTTC.

This chain joins TRBV5-1 and TRBJ2-5, with D perhaps being TRBD1 or TRBD2 (6 bases each). This CDR3 is 16 amino acids long. Trimming left V 4 bases short and J 0 bases short, with 16 bases between. The germline gives CDR1 SGHRS, CDR2 YFSETQ. CDR3 region: CASSRGGRIDQETQYF. The CDR3 DNA sequence: TGCGCCAGCAGCCGAGGGGGGAGGATTGACCAAGAGACCCAGTACTTC.

A few counts support this clone. J is TRBJ1-2 and V is TRBV29-1; TRBD1 aligns across 9 bases. V shed 8 bases and J 5 bases; nucleotides not matched to a gene: 24. CDR3 length: 18 amino acids. CDR1 SQVTM and CDR2 ANQGSEA come from the germline V gene. CDR3 residues: CSTSKGKTPGQGFYGYTF. The CDR3 DNA follows: TGCAGCACCTCAAAAGGAAAAACCCCGGGACAGGGATTTTATGGCTACACCTTC.

The chain recombines TRBV10-3 with TRBJ1-1; D unclear. The germline V gene encodes CDR1 ENHRY and CDR2 SYGVKD. The V and J ends lost 7 bases and 3 bases respectively, with 15 bases between them. The CDR3 totals 14 residues. CDR3 DNA: TGTGCCATCAAATCAGTGGCAGGCTACACTGAAGCTTTCTTT. It translates to CAIKSVAGYTEAFF.

This clone was found a few times. The chain joins TRBV29-1 to TRBJ2-2; no clear D. Germline CDR1 reads SQVTM; CDR2 reads ANQGSEA. The V end was cut by 3 bases, the J end by 3 bases, with 5 bases between. The CDR3 loop spans 12 amino acids. The CDR3 protein is CSVDADTGELFF. For the CDR3, the DNA is TGCAGCGTTGACGCAGACACCGGGGAGCTGTTTTTT.

This clone has just a few counts. This chain connects TRBV15 to TRBJ2-1; D is uncertain. V shed 2 bases and J shed 4 bases, with 15 bases lying between them. Per germline, CDR1 LNHNV and CDR2 YYDKDF (reference sequence). The CDR3 runs 16 residues. CDR3 in amino acids: CATSRSTRLTYNEQFF. The DNA for the CDR3 is TGTGCCACCAGCAGATCTACAAGGTTGACTTACAATGAGCAGTTCTTC. Variable domain in full (rest from reference TRBV15 and TRBJ2-1): DAMVIQNPRYQVTQFGKPVTLSCSQTLNHNVMYWYQQKSSQAPKLLFHYYDKDFNNEADTPDNFQSRRPNTSFCFLDIRSPGLGDTAMYLCATSRSTRLTYNEQFFGPGTRLTVL.

This clone was seen a handful of times. The rearrangement links TRBV27 to TRBJ1-6, with 9 bases identical to TRBD1. Germline V lookup: CDR1 MNHEY, CDR2 SMNVEV (reference sequence). The CDR3 spans 15 residues. J gave up 3 bases and V 6 bases, and 3 bases lay outside the gene matches. CDR3 sequence: CASRKTGGYNSPLHF. CDR3 DNA sequence: TGTGCCAGCAGAAAGACAGGGGGCTATAATTCACCCCTCCACTTT.

This chain uses TRBV2 with TRBJ2-2, with TRBD2 matching 7 bases. The germline V gene encodes CDR1 SNHLY and CDR2 FYNNEI. The CDR3 consists of 14 residues. J lost 2 bases, V lost 7 bases, and 4 bases had no gene match. The CDR3 nucleotides read TGTGCCAGCATTTCTAGCGGCAACACCGGGGAGCTGTTTTTT. Translation: CASISSGNTGELFF.

The rearrangement joins TRBV7-9 to TRBJ2-3; weak D call: TRBD2 (7 bases). The CDR3 has 13 residues. CDR1 and CDR2 from the germline V gene are SEHNR and FQNEAQ (reference sequence). With 3 bases removed from V and 5 bases from J, the gap between germline ends came to 9 bases. CDR3 residues: CASSLGGQDTQYF. The CDR3 DNA follows: TGTGCCAGCAGCTTGGGGGGGCAAGATACGCAGTATTTT.

This clone was observed a few times. The chain employs TRBV6-5 and TRBJ1-5; D remains unclear. The CDR3 covers 13 residues. CDR1 MNHEY and CDR2 SVGAGI come from the germline V gene. Trimming stripped 0 bases from V and 4 bases from J, with 4 bases between. The CDR3: CASSYSRNQPQHF. The CDR3 DNA follows: TGTGCCAGCAGTTACTCGAGAAATCAGCCCCAGCATTTT.

The rearrangement uses TRBV7-9 and TRBJ1-1; TRBD1 agrees at 8 bases. Germline V gives CDR1 SEHNR, CDR2 FQNEAQ (reference sequence). V lost 6 bases and J lost 5; bases outside the gene matches: 8. The CDR3 has 14 amino acids. The CDR3 here is CASSPQGARTEAFF. In DNA, the CDR3 is TGTGCCAGCAGTCCGCAGGGGGCGAGGACTGAAGCTTTCTTT. Combining the CDR3 with reference TRBV7-9 and TRBJ1-1 gives the whole variable domain DTGVSQNPRHKITKRGQNVTFRCDPISEHNRLYWYRQTLGQGPEFLTYFQNEAQLEKSRLLSDRFSAERPKGSFSTLEIQRTEQGDSAMYLCASSPQGARTEAFFGQGTRLTVV.

In this sample, this clone turned up a few times. The chain uses TRBV7-2 and TRBJ2-7; 7 nucleotides agree with TRBD2. The J segment lost 5 bases and the V segment lost 1 base, leaving 5 bases of the junction unmatched. The germline V gene has CDR1 SGHTA and CDR2 FQGNSA. The CDR3 extends over 14 amino acids. The CDR3 DNA sequence: TGTGCCAGCAGCTTAGTTGGCGGGAGAAACGAGCAGTACTTC. As protein: CASSLVGGRNEQYF.

This clone was counted only a few times. The chain links TRBV9 to TRBJ2-2, with 7 bases fitting TRBD1. V shed 3 bases, J shed 6 bases, and the junction held 5 bases outside the gene matches. Germline V gene data show CDR1 as SGDLS and CDR2 as YYNGEE. This CDR3 contains 14 residues. CDR3 DNA sequence: TGTGCCAGCAGCGCCGGGACAGAAGCCGGGGAGCTGTTTTTT. It encodes CASSAGTEAGELFF.

The chain uses TRBV5-1 and TRBJ2-7; weak D call: TRBD2 (5 bases). Germline values: CDR1 SGHRS, CDR2 YFSETQ. The V end lost 4 bases, the J end lost 5 bases, and 10 bases lay between the germline ends. The CDR3 is made up of 12 amino acids. The CDR3 coding sequence is TGCGCCAGCAGCGACGGACTGAACGAGCAGTACTTC. Protein: CASSDGLNEQYF.

The DNA of the CDR3 is TGTGCCAGCAGCCCCCTCGGGGATGGCTACACCTTC. This gives the protein CASSPLGDGYTF. The V gene is TRBV6-5, the J gene TRBJ1-2, with unresolved D. Trimming removed 6 bases from V and 6 bases from J, with 11 bases in between. Germline loops: CDR1 MNHEY, CDR2 SVGAGI. CDR3 size: 12 residues.

This chain connects TRBV11-2 to TRBJ2-3; TRBD2 aligns across 9 bases. CDR3 length equals 16 residues. Looked up from germline, CDR1 is SGHAT and CDR2 is FQNNGV. The trim removed 5 bases at V and 1 base at J, leaving 7 bases unmatched. This CDR3 reads CASSRGLAIGTDTQYF. The CDR3 DNA reads as TGTGCCAGCAGCAGAGGACTAGCGATCGGCACAGATACGCAGTATTTT.

V and J are TRBV28 and TRBJ1-1; D is uncertain. Germline V gives CDR1 MDHEN, CDR2 SYDVKM. The CDR3 has 14 residues. Trimming stripped 2 bases from V and 4 bases from J, with 11 bases between. The CDR3 coding sequence is TGTGCCAGCAGTTTACTCGGGGTGCGCACTGAAGCTTTCTTT. Encoded protein: CASSLLGVRTEAFF.

In regard to this clone: Other nucleotide sequences from this sample produce the same CDR3. The chain employs TRBV7-2 and TRBJ2-7; D remains ambiguous. CDR3 size: 13 residues. Trimming took off 0 bases at V and 4 bases at J, with 7 bases between the two ends. Germline CDR1 SGHTA, CDR2 FQGNSA. The CDR3 is CASSLATSYEQYF. The CDR3 DNA is TGTGCCAGCAGCTTAGCAACCTCGTACGAGCAGTACTTC. Variable domain in full (rest from reference TRBV7-2 and TRBJ2-7): GAGVSQSPSNKVTEKGKDVELRCDPISGHTALYWYRQSLGQGLEFLIYFQGNSAPDKSGLPSDRFSAERTGGSVSTLTIQRTQQEDSAVYLCASSLATSYEQYFGPGTRLTVT.